One and the same sample provided the 5 T cell receptor beta chains below, sequenced in a study of T cell responses to AZD1222 COVID-19 vaccine. Using immunoSEQ multiplex PCR, the repertoire was profiled, and TCRdb retains in-frame clones only, with some absent. This sample yields about 120,000 clones, of which roughly 88% are seen a single time; more than 7.5% belongs to the top ten. The sequenced sample was peripheral blood, obtained on day 0 of AZD1222 vaccination. The receptors come from an adult in good health.

J is TRBJ1-1 and V is TRBV6-7; TRBD1 matches at 7 bases. TRBV6-7 is an ORF; its function is uncertain. CDR3 length: 13 amino acids. Trimming cost V 11 bases and J 0 bases; bases outside gene matches: 6. The DNA for the CDR3 is TGTGCCTGCCACAGGGGAATGAACACTGAAGCTTTCTTT. Its translation is CACHRGMNTEAFF.

Concerning this clone itself: This sample also contains other DNA sequences that code for the same CDR3. V and J are TRBV19 and TRBJ1-1; D is possibly TRBD1 (6 bases). Germline V gene data show CDR1 as LNHDA and CDR2 as SQIVND (reference sequence). Between the trimmed V and J ends, which lost 3 bases and 2 bases, there was a span of 10 bases. CDR3 size: 14 residues. The DNA for the CDR3 is TGTGCCAGTAGTATTCAGGGGCTTAACACTGAAGCTTTCTTT. Encoded protein: CASSIQGLNTEAFF.

J is TRBJ2-1 and V is TRBV3-1 (or the pseudogene TRBV3-2), with no clear D. Germline V lookup: CDR1 LGHDT, CDR2 YNNKEL (reference sequence). This CDR3 is 14 amino acids long. Trimming left V 4 bases short and J 6 bases short, with 13 bases between. This CDR3 reads CASSPRPWANEQFF. The CDR3 region has the DNA TGTGCCAGCAGCCCCCGCCCGTGGGCCAATGAGCAGTTCTTC.

V usage is TRBV25-1 and J usage is TRBJ2-5; tentatively, D is TRBD2 (6 bases). Germline lookup yields CDR1 MGHDK and CDR2 SYGVNS. The V end lost 5 bases, the J end lost 3 bases, and 13 bases lay between the germline ends. This CDR3 region has 14 residues. CDR3 in amino acids: CASSRTGGEETQYF. DNA for the CDR3: TGTGCCAGCAGTCGAACGGGCGGGGAAGAGACCCAGTACTTC.

CDR3: CASSPEGAVTEAFF. CDR3 coding DNA: TGTGCCAGCTCACCCGAAGGGGCGGTCACTGAAGCTTTCTTT. The genes are TRBV18 and TRBJ1-1, with D possibly being TRBD1 (5 bases). The V end was cut by 3 bases, the J end by 4 bases, with 12 bases between. From germline, CDR1 is KGHSH and CDR2 LQKENI. The CDR3 is 14 amino acids.